The clone carrying this T cell receptor beta chain was detected only a few times. What it binds is not known. Libraries for TCRalpha and TCRbeta carried sample barcodes and unique molecular identifiers via 5'RACE. In TCRdb, the 5' RACE reads were re-called with MiXCR into one record per CDR3 protein. The sample lists about 150,000 distinct CDR3 sequences; approximately 12% were seen once. Per germline, CDR1 MGHRA and CDR2 YSYEKL. V was clipped by 0 bases and J by 10 bases; unmatched bases: 17. This CDR3 contains 19 residues. The data stem from a study of T-cell memory formation after mild COVID-19. Whole-study results and caveats: Clones that contracted clustered mainly in CM and EM if CD4+ and in EMRA if CD8+. CD4/CD8 balance characterized clones contracting day 15 to 85, and CD4+ skew characterized later expanders.

The sequence came from a man between 18 and 29 years old who had mild COVID-19 (a few samples of this study predate the infection). Cell type and time point are not known. The sample consisted of PBMCs or a T cell subset sorted from them (not recorded which). The V call is TRBV4-1, the J call TRBJ1-6; 8 bases match TRBD1. In DNA form, the CDR3 reads TGCGCCAGCAGCCAAGACCTGAGGACCGCGACAGGGGTGGGCTCACCCCTCCACTTT. Translating gives CASSQDLRTATGVGSPLHF.